This T cell receptor beta chain came from a study of blood T cell repertoires in COVID-19. Study background: Acute and convalescent COVID-19 samples came from the United States, Italy and Spain. Sources were T cells, B-cell-depleted T cells, or PBMCs; the material itself was cDNA or gDNA.

After removal of 0 bases from V and 7 bases from J, the junction contained 9 bases not matched to a gene. Germline V CDR1 and CDR2: MDHEN, SYDVKM. The CDR3 totals 17 residues. In the original analysis: Reference gene primer amplification yielded estimated nucleated cell counts. The table came from immunoSEQ multiplex PCR; TCRdb's copy has only in-frame clones and leaves some out. V and J calls and clone size are as listed in that table; D and trimming were resolved from the DNA. Among some 100,000 clones listed, 81% were seen once. Sequencing used peripheral blood. This chain uses TRBV28 with TRBJ2-7; TRBD2 aligns across 13 bases. The TCR comes from a human donor in a cohort sampled during active COVID-19. The CDR3 DNA reads TGTGCCAGCAGTTTATGGGAACTAGCGGGAGGGCCTGGTGAGCAGTACTTC. Translation gives CASSLWELAGGPGEQYF. Full variable domain (remainder filled in from reference TRBV28 and TRBJ2-7): DVKVTQSSRYLVKRTGEKVFLECVQDMDHENMFWYRQDPGLGLRLIYFSYDVKMKEKGDIPEGYSVSREKKERFSLILESASTNQTSMYLCASSLWELAGGPGEQYFGPGTRLTVT.